One and the same sample provided the 32 T cell receptor beta chains below, sequenced in a study of blood T cell repertoires in COVID-19. Using immunoSEQ multiplex PCR, the repertoire was profiled, and TCRdb retains in-frame clones only, with some absent. The sample carries more than 120,000 clones, about 85% recorded once. The specimen was peripheral blood. The receptors stem from a human donor with acute or convalescent COVID-19. The donor label of this sample is uncertain.

This clone was seen only once. The CDR3 DNA is TGTGCCAGTAGTATTGGGGGACAGGGAGGATACACCTTC. As protein: CASSIGGQGGYTF. The chain uses TRBV19 and TRBJ1-2, with 9 bases matching TRBD1. The CDR3 contains 13 residues. The germline CDR1 and CDR2 sequences are LNHDA and SQIVND (reference sequence). Trimming took 3 bases from V and 11 from J; bases not matched to a gene: 7.

The chain recombines TRBV7-3 with TRBJ1-1, with a possible D match to TRBD1 (5 bases). Trimming left V 2 bases short and J 1 base short, with 8 bases between. The CDR3 spans 14 residues. Germline CDR1 is SGHTA and CDR2 is FQGTGA. CDR3 sequence reads: CASSLQGANTEAFF. CDR3 in DNA: TGTGCCAGCAGCTTACAGGGCGCGAACACTGAAGCTTTCTTT.

This clone has just one count. The rearrangement links TRBV4-3 to TRBJ1-4; D unresolved. V shed 1 base and J shed 1 base, with 7 bases lying between them. Germline CDR1 reads LGHNA; CDR2 reads YSLEER. The CDR3 is 15 amino acids. The CDR3 is CASSQGTGTNEKLFF. In nucleotides, the CDR3 is TGCGCCAGCAGCCAAGGAACCGGAACTAATGAAAAACTGTTTTTT.

This rearrangement joins TRBV7-8 to TRBJ2-1; 9 positions agree with TRBD1. With V trimmed by 5 bases and J by 5 bases, 4 bases remained unmatched. The CDR3 covers 14 residues. Germline CDR1 is SGHVS and CDR2 is FQNEAQ. The CDR3 sequence: CASSPWTGDNEQFF. As DNA, the CDR3 is TGTGCCAGCAGCCCGTGGACAGGGGACAATGAGCAGTTCTTC.

The chain couples TRBV7-8 to TRBJ1-1, with 8 bases that match TRBD1. There are 13 residues in the CDR3. Germline loops: CDR1 SGHVS, CDR2 FQNEAQ. Unmatched junction bases numbered 3, after V lost 1 base and J lost 8 bases. CDR3 protein: CASSLGGDREAFF. The CDR3 DNA is TGTGCCAGCAGCTTAGGGGGGGACAGGGAAGCTTTCTTT. Combining the CDR3 with reference TRBV7-8 and TRBJ1-1 gives the whole variable domain GAGVSQSPRYKVAKRGQDVALRCDPISGHVSLFWYQQALGQGPEFLTYFQNEAQLDKSGLPSDRFFAERPEGSVSTLKIQRTQQEDSAVYLCASSLGGDREAFFGQGTRLTVV.

The chain combines TRBV6-1 with TRBJ1-4, with TRBD1 identical over 7 bases. The germline V gene encodes CDR1 MNHNS and CDR2 SASEGT. The CDR3 is 15 amino acids. Germline trimming cut 3 bases from V and 10 bases from J; bases unmatched to any gene: 11. The DNA of the CDR3 is TGTGCCAGCAGTGACCCCCACAGGGGTGGAGGAAAACTGTTTTTT. Translated, it gives CASSDPHRGGGKLFF.

J is TRBJ2-6 and V is TRBV7-9; D call uncertain. V lost 8 bases and J 0 bases, leaving 14 bases between the germline ends. There are 16 residues in the CDR3. Germline-derived CDR1 and CDR2 are SEHNR and FQNEAQ (reference sequence). The CDR3 reads CASPGGKLSGANVLTF. CDR3 bases: TGTGCCAGCCCTGGCGGAAAACTCTCTGGGGCCAACGTCCTGACTTTC.

J is TRBJ1-2 and V is TRBV6-1; D is unresolved. Germline assignment: CDR1 MNHNS and CDR2 SASEGT. Trimming removed 2 bases at V and 4 bases at J, with 8 bases between. The CDR3 contains 13 residues. The CDR3 nucleotides read TGTGCCAGCAGTGAACAGGTTTCCTATGGCTACACCTTC. Protein: CASSEQVSYGYTF.

The chain joins TRBV4-2 to TRBJ1-6, with D uncertain. CDR1 and CDR2 from the germline V gene are LGHNA and YNFKEQ. The CDR3 totals 15 residues. The V and J ends lost 0 bases and 4 bases respectively, with 7 bases between them. DNA of the CDR3: TGTGCCAGCAGCCAAGAAGAGGCATATAATTCACCCCTCCACTTT. It translates to CASSQEEAYNSPLHF.

This clone has a handful of counts. V and J are TRBV11-1 and TRBJ2-7; 8 bases fit TRBD2. CDR1 SGHAT and CDR2 FQDESV come from the germline V gene (reference sequence). V dropped 2 bases and J dropped 5; count of bases not matched to a gene: 5. The CDR3 contains 14 residues. The CDR3 sequence: CASSLNPAGDEQYV. The CDR3 DNA follows: TGTGCCAGCAGCTTAAACCCAGCGGGAGACGAGCAGTACGTC.

The chain carries TRBV19 and TRBJ2-7, with D perhaps TRBD2 (6 bases). CDR1 LNHDA and CDR2 SQIVND come from the germline V gene (reference sequence). The CDR3 is 16 residues long. The germline V and J ends were trimmed by 1 base and 0 bases, with 13 bases remaining between them. The CDR3 spells CASSIGPTRSSYEQYF. The CDR3 DNA sequence: TGTGCCAGTAGTATAGGGCCGACTAGGAGCTCCTACGAGCAGTACTTC.

The gene calls are TRBV14 and TRBJ2-3; D perhaps matches TRBD1 (5 bases). The length of the CDR3 is 15 residues. Germline CDR1 and CDR2: SGHDN and FVKESK. The V end was cut by 2 bases, the J end by 2 bases, with 11 bases between. CDR3 loop: CASSQMQTATDTQYF. The CDR3 bases are TGTGCCAGCAGCCAAATGCAGACAGCCACAGATACGCAGTATTTT.

V gene TRBV7-9 combines with J gene TRBJ2-1, with 9 bases identical to TRBD2. V dropped 4 bases and J dropped 5; count of bases not matched to a gene: 12. Germline V lookup: CDR1 SEHNR, CDR2 FQNEAQ (reference sequence). CDR3 size: 17 residues. DNA for the CDR3: TGTGCCAGCAGCTCAATCTCGGGACTAGCAGCTAACAATGAGCAGTTCTTC. It specifies CASSSISGLAANNEQFF.

The chain recombines TRBV6-2 or TRBV6-3 with TRBJ1-5, with 7 bases fitting TRBD1. CDR1 is MNHEY and CDR2 is SVGEGT in the germline V gene. With 0 bases clipped from V and 2 bases from J, the junction kept 7 bases outside the gene matches. This CDR3 has 17 amino acids. The CDR3 reads CASSYSEQGFGNQPQHF. CDR3 nucleotides: TGTGCCAGCAGTTACTCCGAACAGGGGTTTGGCAATCAGCCCCAGCATTTT.

The chain recombines TRBV19 with TRBJ1-5; 8 bases map to TRBD1. The CDR3 spans 15 residues. The V gene's germline CDR1 is LNHDA and CDR2 SQIVND (reference sequence). V was pared by 9 bases and J by 5 bases, with 12 bases of the junction left unmatched. This chain's CDR3 is CASTWGQGADQPQHF. CDR3 nucleotide sequence: TGTGCCAGCACGTGGGGGCAGGGGGCGGATCAGCCCCAGCATTTT.

The rearrangement uses TRBV6-6 and TRBJ2-5; D is undetermined. The V gene's germline CDR1 is MNHNY and CDR2 SVGAGI (reference sequence). V shed 5 bases and J shed 1 base, with 5 bases lying between them. The CDR3 has 12 residues. CDR3 DNA: TGTGCCAGCAGTCTAGTCCAAGAGACCCAGTACTTC. Protein: CASSLVQETQYF.

The chain has TRBV27 and TRBJ2-1; TRBD1 aligns across 8 bases. The trim removed 10 bases at V and 3 bases at J, leaving 8 bases unmatched. There are 14 residues in the CDR3. Germline V gene lookup returns CDR1 MNHEY and CDR2 SMNVEV (reference sequence). CDR3 DNA sequence: TGTGCCACCAATCCGGACAGGGACTACAATGAGCAGTTCTTC. Protein sequence: CATNPDRDYNEQFF.

This chain connects TRBV9 to TRBJ1-6, with D tentatively TRBD1 (5 bases). The CDR3 has 13 residues. V was trimmed by 3 bases and J by 10 bases, leaving 11 bases between them. Germline V gene data show CDR1 as SGDLS and CDR2 as YYNGEE. CDR3 in amino acids: CASSDLGGSPLHF. The CDR3 DNA follows: TGTGCCAGCAGCGACCTGGGGGGATCACCCCTCCACTTT.

The V and J genes are TRBV5-4 and TRBJ1-2, with no clear D. The germline V and J ends were trimmed by 3 bases and 3 bases, with 9 bases remaining between them. The CDR3 runs to 13 residues. From germline, CDR1 is SGHNT and CDR2 YYREEE (reference sequence). CDR3 sequence reads: CASSSVGDYGYTF. The DNA for the CDR3 is TGTGCCAGCAGCTCCGTGGGAGACTATGGCTACACCTTC.

CDR3 sequence reads: CASSSGTGRTDTQYF. The CDR3 nucleotides are TGCGCCAGCAGCTCCGGGACAGGGAGAACAGATACGCAGTATTTT. V gene TRBV5-1 combines with J gene TRBJ2-3; 9 nucleotides match TRBD1. CDR1 SGHRS and CDR2 YFSETQ come from the germline V gene. The CDR3 has 15 residues. V gave up 3 bases and J gave up 3 bases; unmatched junction bases: 5.

This clone was recorded only once. V is TRBV19 and J is TRBJ1-2; D possibly corresponds to TRBD1 (5 bases). CDR3 size: 14 residues. Trimming shortened V by 3 bases and J by 7 bases, and 15 bases separated the two germline ends. Germline V gene data show CDR1 as LNHDA and CDR2 as SQIVND (reference sequence). The CDR3 sequence: CASSMAGKVVGYTF. The CDR3 DNA sequence: TGTGCCAGTAGTATGGCAGGGAAAGTAGTTGGCTACACCTTC.

This clone was seen once. V is TRBV30 and J is TRBJ1-2; 7 nucleotides agree with TRBD1. V shed 5 bases and J 12 bases; nucleotides not matched to a gene: 12. This CDR3 is built from 12 residues. CDR1 GTSNPN and CDR2 SVGIG come from the germline V gene (reference sequence). CDR3 nucleotides: TGTGCCTGGGAAAAGAATACAGGGGATGACACCTTC. As protein: CAWEKNTGDDTF.

This clone has a single count. The V and J genes are TRBV6-5 and TRBJ1-1; 8 positions agree with TRBD1. V was clipped by 4 bases and J by 2 bases; unmatched bases: 9. CDR3 length equals 16 residues. Germline CDR1 is MNHEY and CDR2 is SVGAGI. CDR3 nucleotide sequence: TGTGCCAGCAGTTCCGGGAACAGGGGGAAAAACACTGAAGCTTTCTTT. Translating gives CASSSGNRGKNTEAFF.

The V call is TRBV19, the J call TRBJ1-2, with TRBD1 matching 7 bases. CDR1 is LNHDA, CDR2 SQIVND, per germline (reference sequence). Trimming at V came to 3 bases and at J to 8 bases, leaving 6 bases not matched to a gene. The CDR3 extends over 13 amino acids. The CDR3 sequence: CASSILRGRGYTF. DNA for the CDR3: TGTGCCAGTAGTATCCTTAGGGGGCGCGGCTACACCTTC.

The chain employs TRBV5-1 and TRBJ1-1; 9 nucleotides align to TRBD1. CDR1 is SGHRS, CDR2 YFSETQ, per germline. V shed 0 bases and J 4 bases; nucleotides not matched to a gene: 10. The CDR3 extends over 17 amino acids. CDR3 nucleotide sequence: TGCGCCAGCAGCTTGGGAATGACAGGGGGACAAGGCACTGAAGCTTTCTTT. This encodes CASSLGMTGGQGTEAFF.

The chain has TRBV9 and TRBJ2-2, with a weak D call TRBD2 (5 bases). The ends were cut back, 5 bases at V and 0 bases at J, with 11 bases in the middle. The CDR3 is 15 residues long. Germline lookup yields CDR1 SGDLS and CDR2 YYNGEE. CDR3 DNA: TGTGCCAGCAGTAAGAGGGAATCGAACACCGGGGAGCTGTTTTTT. As protein: CASSKRESNTGELFF. Filled out from reference TRBV9 and TRBJ2-2, the complete variable domain reads DSGVTQTPKHLITATGQRVTLRCSPRSGDLSVYWYQQSLDQGLQFLIQYYNGEERAKGNILERFSAQQFPDLHSELNLSSLELGDSALYFCASSKRESNTGELFFGEGSRLTVL.

The V call is TRBV3-1 (or the pseudogene TRBV3-2), the J call TRBJ1-2, with D possibly matching TRBD1 (5 bases). Germline V gene lookup returns CDR1 LGHDT and CDR2 YNNKEL (reference sequence). The CDR3 is 15 residues long. Trimming removed 0 bases from V and 3 bases from J, with 11 bases in between. The CDR3 DNA sequence: TGTGCCAGCAGCCAAGATCGGGGGACCTACTATGGCTACACCTTC. This encodes CASSQDRGTYYGYTF.

V and J are TRBV5-1 and TRBJ2-5; 7 nucleotides agree with TRBD1. The CDR3 runs to 13 residues. Trimming took 7 bases from V and 3 from J; bases not matched to a gene: 6. Per germline, CDR1 SGHRS and CDR2 YFSETQ. CDR3 sequence reads: CASSQGVEETQYF. CDR3 nucleotide sequence: TGCGCCAGCTCGCAGGGGGTAGAAGAGACCCAGTACTTC.

The J gene is TRBJ1-5, the V gene TRBV5-5; no clear D. V was trimmed by 4 bases and J by 0 bases, leaving 11 bases between them. Germline V lookup: CDR1 SGHKS, CDR2 YYEKEE (reference sequence). The CDR3 totals 15 residues. Written as DNA, the CDR3 is TGTGCCAGCAGCCCCGAGGGCTTTAGCAATCAGCCCCAGCATTTT. This translates into CASSPEGFSNQPQHF. Combining the CDR3 with reference TRBV5-5 and TRBJ1-5 gives the whole variable domain DAGVTQSPTHLIKTRGQQVTLRCSPISGHKSVSWYQQVLGQGPQFIFQYYEKEERGRGNFPDRFSARQFPNYSSELNVNALLLGDSALYLCASSPEGFSNQPQHFGDGTRLSIL.

The J gene is TRBJ2-3, the V gene TRBV6-5, with unresolved D. The germline V gene has CDR1 MNHEY and CDR2 SVGAGI. CDR3 length: 11 amino acids. V was cut by 3 bases and J by 10 bases, with 8 bases left in between. The CDR3 sequence: CASSYSSSQYF. In DNA form, the CDR3 reads TGTGCCAGCAGTTATTCTAGTTCGCAGTATTTT.

There are a few counts of this clone. V is TRBV5-1 and J is TRBJ1-1; D unresolved. This CDR3 spans 13 amino acids. V lost 6 bases and J lost 7, with 16 bases in between. CDR1 SGHRS and CDR2 YFSETQ come from the germline V gene. The CDR3 region is CASKENTGGEAFF. The DNA of the CDR3 is TGCGCCAGCAAGGAGAACACGGGAGGTGAAGCTTTCTTT.

As DNA, the CDR3 is TGTGCCAGCAGTTACTCAACCGGGACTAGAGAAGAGACCCAGTACTTC. Its protein is CASSYSTGTREETQYF. The genes are TRBV6-5 and TRBJ2-5; 8 bases agree with TRBD2. Germline V gene data show CDR1 as MNHEY and CDR2 as SVGAGI. The CDR3 totals 16 residues. V shed 0 bases, J shed 3 bases, and the junction held 6 bases outside the gene matches.